In this sample, the clone carrying this T cell receptor beta chain turned up many times. Time point meaning: patch test 3, about 24 weeks after DPC sensitization. The treatment: therapeutic diphenylcyclopropenone sensitization with weekly scalp DPC. Unfractionated whole blood was the source of the extracted total RNA. These data belong to a study of human T cells and chemical hapten exposure. TCRdb independently ran MiXCR on the RACE reads; one entry per CDR3 protein. The sample has tens of thousands of distinct CDR3 sequences, 12% seen once. V shed 3 bases and J 10 bases; nucleotides not matched to a gene: 7. The CDR3 has 15 amino acids.

The clonotype originates from a man aged 30 to 39 with alopecia areata. Some clones in this sample may be carry-over from other donors' samples. The gene calls are TRBV12-3 or TRBV12-4 and TRBJ2-1, with TRBD2 identical over 12 bases. Sample: whole blood, taken in connection with sensitization to the hapten diphenylcyclopropenone (DPC). The CDR3 spells CASSFPSGGAQEQFF. The CDR3 nucleotides read TGTGCCAGCAGTTTCCCTAGCGGGGGGGCTCAGGAGCAGTTCTTC.